This entry features one TCR beta chain sequence. This clonotype was seen a handful of times. Its antigen is not yet known. The input lacks base qualities; no much larger clone sits a single base away. Sequences DFQATT (CDR1) and SNEGSKA (CDR2) are obtained from the germline V gene (reference sequence). V sheds 4 bases and J sheds 6 bases, leaving 17 bases between their ends. Inclusive of the bounding cysteine and phenylalanine, the CDR3 is 14 residues long. The only DNA kept is the CDR3, 42 bases in frame from the first base. These data belong to a study of T-cell reconstitution after alpha-beta-depleted transplantation in children (dated by TCRdb to the mid-2010s). About the study as a whole: The study quantitatively tracked T-cell immune reconstitution after TCRalphabeta/CD19-depleted allogeneic hematopoietic cell transplantation in children using TCR repertoire profiling.

The treatment or condition label for this specimen denotes: allogeneic hematopoietic cell transplantation with graft depleted of TCRalphabeta T cells and CD19 B cells. The transplant recipients were children given TCRalphabeta/CD19-depleted allogeneic hematopoietic cell grafts. Library preparation was by PCR. Instrument on record: Illumina HiSeq 2500. To normalize quantification of the TCRbeta repertoire, the TCR libraries were built with molecular barcoding that relied on unique molecular identifiers. In TCRdb, the public reads were trimmed at Q25 with fastp and aligned with MiXCR, with productive beta chains retained. Each CDR3 protein appears once, grouped with its most common genes and DNA. The sample has around 500,000 distinct CDR3 sequences on record, 23% of them singletons. The ten largest make up 13% to 15% of the sample. The full study reports these points: Over the following months the frequencies of hyperexpanded clones went down, and after one year T-cell counts and TCRbeta diversity were mostly credited to newly produced T cells. In some patients, the high TCRbeta diversity seen at day 60 was put down to recipient T cells and intrathymic progenitors that had survived conditioning. The apparently early recovery of alphabetaT-cell counts about two months after transplant reportedly depended on only several hundred rapidly expanded clones that came from non-depleted graft cells.

The input for sequencing was PBMCs, mostly from graft donor cells, taken 360 days after TCRalphabeta/CD19-depleted stem cell transplant. The TCR sequence derives from a boy under two years old who had a stem cell transplant for acute myeloid leukemia, so the T cells may come from the graft donor. The rearrangement joined TRBV20-1 to TRBJ2-3; the D segment could be TRBD1, given 6 matching bases. The CDR3 reads CSATGRLQGDTQYF. The nucleotide sequence reads as follows: TGCAGTGCTACGGGACGGCTTCAGGGGGATACGCAGTATTTT.